This is a list of T cell receptor beta chains from one sample in a study of cytotoxic CD8 clonotypes in ibrutinib-treated CLL. Clones were read by immunoSEQ multiplex PCR, and TCRdb kept only the in-frame ones, dropping some. This sample has roughly 63,000 clones; 57% occur once, and the top ten carry 14% to 15%. This specimen was PBMCs, taken after 12 months of ibrutinib treatment. The receptor source for this set is a human donor with chronic lymphocytic leukemia. Both conserved end residues are trimmed from each CDR3.

v_gene	CDR3aa
TRBV6-1	ASKGSNYEQY
TRBV6-7	ASSSRGRETQY
TRBV6-6	ASSYPGQSSTYEQY
TRBV5-6	ASSLGLRGMEVGEKLF
TRBV5-6	ASSLAGQMGLNEKLF
TRBV13	ASSPRTGGRYEQY
TRBV9	ASSVRNTHYGYT
TRBV6-5	ASGAGAGTDTQY
TRBV28	ASSFWDNQPQH
TRBV7-9	ASSLSVSTNEKLF
TRBV5-1	ASSLAGGDTGELF
TRBV29-1	SVNLGPANYGYT
TRBV28	ASSPLSGVTEAF
TRBV5-3	ARSLVVKETQY
TRBV6-6	ASSGTRVYEQY
TRBV6-5	ASSYDSLNSPLH
TRBV5-1	ASSLIPVGGTTAYEQY
TRBV19	ASRMRSGGNSPLH
TRBV5-1	ASSLTGTGELF
TRBV5-1	ASSLGRWGIDTQY
TRBV9	ASSVVPGGGPYNEQF
TRBV5-8	ASSLWGRGAF